This T cell receptor (beta chain) was sequenced during a study of T cell responses to AZD1222 COVID-19 vaccine. Study-wide results and caveats: Only six individuals given AZD1222 were seropositive at baseline. Spike-specific TCR breadth and depth grew following two AZD1222 doses. Variant regions that are unmutated are reportedly the target of nearly half of spike-specific TCRs. A mostly white British donor set with more females was recruited, and clonal diversity was possibly underestimated.

With regard to this clone: The antigen remains unidentified.

Sequencing used immunoSEQ multiplex PCR; TCRdb keeps in-frame clones, though not all of them. The data contain more than 45,000 clones, roughly 84% of them singletons. Trimming took 6 bases from V and 4 from J, leaving 9 bases between them. The CDR3 spans 12 residues. V usage is TRBV12-3 or TRBV12-4 and J usage is TRBJ1-1; no definite D call. The source was peripheral blood, collected on day 0 of AZD1222 vaccination. The clonotype originates from an adult in good health. The CDR3 sequence is CASRTGFTEAFF. CDR3 in DNA: TGTGCCAGCAGAACGGGGTTCACTGAAGCTTTCTTT.